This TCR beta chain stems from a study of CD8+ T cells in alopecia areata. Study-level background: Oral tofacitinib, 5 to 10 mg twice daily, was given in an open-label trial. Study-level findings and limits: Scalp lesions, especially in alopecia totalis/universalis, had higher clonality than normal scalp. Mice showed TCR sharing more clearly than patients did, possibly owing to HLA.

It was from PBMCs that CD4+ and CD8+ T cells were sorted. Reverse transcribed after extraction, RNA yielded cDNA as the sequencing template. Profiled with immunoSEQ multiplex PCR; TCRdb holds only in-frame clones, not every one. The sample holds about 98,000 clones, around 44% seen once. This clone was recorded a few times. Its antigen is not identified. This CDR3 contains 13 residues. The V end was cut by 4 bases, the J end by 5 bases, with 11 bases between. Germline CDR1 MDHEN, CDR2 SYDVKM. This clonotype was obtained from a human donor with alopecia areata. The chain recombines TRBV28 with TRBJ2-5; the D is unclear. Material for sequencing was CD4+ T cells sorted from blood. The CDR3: CASSWSAGETQYF. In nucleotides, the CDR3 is TGTGCCAGCAGTTGGAGTGCCGGCGAGACCCAGTACTTC.